The 20 T cell receptor beta chains in this list originate from one sample, sequenced in a study of T cell clonotyping in hematopoietic cell transplantation. Indicated time point: recipient sample about 28 days before transplant, after cytoreduction. Assay used: immunoSEQ multiplex PCR; TCRdb lists only in-frame clones, some missing. Among about 14,000 clones, approximately 80% were seen once, and the ten largest hold 16%. This specimen was peripheral blood mononuclear cells, taken before stem cell transplant. The receptors were gathered from a man aged 55 to 70 with acute myeloid leukemia. Some clones in this sample may be carry-over from other donors' samples.

J is TRBJ2-5 and V is TRBV29-1; TRBD2 might be the D (6 bases). V was pared by 0 bases and J by 7 bases, with 18 bases between. The CDR3 runs to 15 residues. The V gene's germline CDR1 is SQVTM and CDR2 ANQGSEA. The CDR3 protein is CSVEDPRGGTRTQYF. CDR3 DNA sequence: TGCAGCGTTGAAGACCCGCGTGGGGGGACGAGGACCCAGTACTTC.

The chain combines TRBV7-3 with TRBJ2-2; no clear D gene. CDR1 SGHTA and CDR2 FQGTGA come from the germline V gene. The ends were cut back, 2 bases at V and 7 bases at J, with 5 bases in the middle. CDR3 length: 12 amino acids. The CDR3 here is CASSLLDGELFF. Written as DNA, the CDR3 is TGTGCCAGCAGCTTATTAGACGGGGAGCTGTTTTTT.

V usage is TRBV19 and J usage is TRBJ2-7; 7 bases align to TRBD1. CDR1 is LNHDA and CDR2 is SQIVND in the germline V gene (reference sequence). The length of the CDR3 is 13 residues. Germline trimming cut 1 base from V and 4 bases from J; bases unmatched to any gene: 1. CDR3: CASSIGDSYEQYF. The CDR3, as DNA: TGTGCCAGTAGTATAGGGGACAGTTACGAGCAGTACTTC.

This sequence joins TRBV4-1 and TRBJ1-4, with 8 bases lining up with TRBD1. The V gene's germline CDR1 is MGHRA and CDR2 YSYEKL. V lost 2 bases, J lost 8 bases, and 7 bases stayed unmatched. The CDR3 is 15 residues long. The CDR3 bases are TGCGCCAGCAGCCAATCCGGACAGGGCAGGGAAAAACTGTTTTTT. Amino acid sequence: CASSQSGQGREKLFF.

The genes are TRBV15 and TRBJ1-1; perhaps TRBD1 as D (6 bases). V dropped 4 bases and J dropped 2 bases, with 8 bases sitting between them. CDR1 and CDR2 from the germline V gene are LNHNV and YYDKDF (reference sequence). The CDR3 sequence is 13 residues long. The CDR3 DNA follows: TGTGCCACCAGCACCAGGGGTAACACTGAAGCTTTCTTT. Amino acid sequence: CATSTRGNTEAFF.

The genes are TRBV30 and TRBJ2-3, with 8 bases identical to TRBD1. V was pared by 0 bases and J by 1 base, with 12 bases of the junction left unmatched. This CDR3 has 18 amino acids. CDR1 is GTSNPN and CDR2 is SVGIG in the germline V gene (reference sequence). The DNA for the CDR3 is TGTGCCTGGAGTGTATTTCAGGGGGCTTTTATGGGCACAGATACGCAGTATTTT. Translation gives CAWSVFQGAFMGTDTQYF.

V is TRBV2 and J is TRBJ1-1, with D perhaps matching TRBD1 (5 bases). CDR1 and CDR2 (germline): SNHLY, FYNNEI. The CDR3 runs to 13 residues. V lost 7 bases to trimming and J lost 2 bases, with 11 bases between them. The CDR3 loop reads CASTNQGNTEAFF. The CDR3 DNA reads TGTGCCAGCACGAATCAGGGAAACACTGAAGCTTTCTTT.

In DNA form, the CDR3 reads TGTGCCGGATTCGAATACGCAACTAATGAAAAACTGTTTTTT. Translating gives CAGFEYATNEKLFF. The rearrangement uses TRBV30 and TRBJ1-4, with D hard to call. The CDR3 length is 14 residues. V lost 8 bases and J 0 bases, leaving 13 bases between the germline ends. Germline-derived CDR1 and CDR2 are GTSNPN and SVGIG (reference sequence).

The V and J genes are TRBV28 and TRBJ2-7; 9 bases are shared with TRBD1. J lost 5 bases, V lost 6 bases, and 2 bases had no gene match. The CDR3 runs 12 residues. Germline V gives CDR1 MDHEN, CDR2 SYDVKM. The CDR3 sequence: CASSWTGDEQYF. The DNA for the CDR3 is TGTGCCAGCAGCTGGACAGGGGACGAGCAGTACTTC.

The rearrangement links TRBV14 to TRBJ2-7; 7 positions match TRBD1. Germline V gives CDR1 SGHDN, CDR2 FVKESK. V trimming: 9 bases; J trimming: 0 bases; junction bases outside the gene matches: 11. The CDR3 contains 15 residues. The DNA for the CDR3 is TGTGCCAGGTTAGACAGGGAACCCAGCTCCTACGAGCAGTACTTC. This encodes CARLDREPSSYEQYF.

This clone was seen a single time. The chain links TRBV5-6 to TRBJ1-1, with 9 positions matching TRBD1. Looked up from germline, CDR1 is SGHDT and CDR2 is YYEEEE. CDR3 size: 14 residues. Trimming cost V 4 bases and J 4 bases; bases outside gene matches: 5. CDR3: CASSLGQGTTEAFF. DNA of the CDR3: TGTGCCAGCAGCCTAGGACAGGGGACCACTGAAGCTTTCTTT.

The gene calls are TRBV6-5 and TRBJ1-6, with D perhaps matching TRBD1 (6 bases). Trimming left V 7 bases short and J 10 bases short, with 17 bases between. This CDR3 spans 14 amino acids. Per the germline V gene, CDR1 is MNHEY and CDR2 is SVGAGI. CDR3 sequence (DNA): TGTGCCAGCAAGGCAACAGGGACCAGGTCACCCCTCCACTTT. Amino acids: CASKATGTRSPLHF.

The CDR3 region has the DNA TGCAGCGTTGTGCCATTGGCGAGACACGAGCAGTACTTC. Residues: CSVVPLARHEQYF. The chain uses TRBV29-1 and TRBJ2-7, with unresolved D. The V gene lost 4 bases and the J gene lost 5 bases, with 15 bases spanning the gap. This CDR3 comprises 13 residues. The germline V gene has CDR1 SQVTM and CDR2 ANQGSEA.

This clone was seen a handful of times. J is TRBJ2-7 and V is TRBV7-2; D remains unclear. Per the germline V gene, CDR1 is SGHTA and CDR2 is FQGNSA. The germline V and J ends were trimmed by 1 base and 0 bases, with 16 bases remaining between them. The CDR3 covers 17 residues. The CDR3 reads CASSLEGYTLLSYEQYF. DNA for the CDR3: TGTGCCAGCAGCTTAGAGGGTTACACCTTGCTCTCCTACGAGCAGTACTTC.

V and J are TRBV2 and TRBJ2-7; 7 positions match TRBD2. The CDR3 sequence is 15 residues long. Germline V CDR1 and CDR2: SNHLY, FYNNEI. With 1 base clipped from V and 4 bases from J, the junction kept 7 bases outside the gene matches. CDR3 nucleotide sequence: TGTGCCAGCAGTGAAGTGGGACTAAGGATTTACGAGCAGTACTTC. This sequence encodes CASSEVGLRIYEQYF.

V and J are TRBV7-7 and TRBJ2-5; no reliable D call. CDR3 length equals 13 residues. The ends were cut back, 7 bases at V and 0 bases at J, with 9 bases in the middle. The germline gives CDR1 SSHAT, CDR2 FNYEAQ (reference sequence). CDR3 coding DNA: TGTGCCAGCACCCCCACTAACCAAGAGACCCAGTACTTC. Translating gives CASTPTNQETQYF.

The chain couples TRBV30 to TRBJ1-5; D may be TRBD1 (6 bases). This CDR3 contains 13 residues. CDR1 is GTSNPN, CDR2 SVGIG, per germline (reference sequence). With 3 bases removed from V and 7 bases from J, the gap between germline ends came to 13 bases. CDR3 sequence: CAWSRGQEQPQHF. The CDR3 coding sequence is TGTGCCTGGAGCCGGGGGCAGGAACAGCCCCAGCATTTT.

V gene TRBV5-1 combines with J gene TRBJ2-2; maybe TRBD2 (7 bases). This CDR3 comprises 17 residues. V was shortened by 0 bases and J by 5 bases, with 17 bases between the two germline ends. Germline CDR1 reads SGHRS; CDR2 reads YFSETQ. The CDR3 loop reads CASSLASRGAATGELFF. The CDR3 DNA sequence: TGCGCCAGCAGCTTGGCCTCTCGGGGGGCGGCGACCGGGGAGCTGTTTTTT.

This clone has only a few counts. The chain joins TRBV5-4 to TRBJ2-1, with 11 nucleotides matching TRBD2. The germline CDR1 and CDR2 sequences are SGHNT and YYREEE (reference sequence). V lost 4 bases and J lost 4; bases outside the gene matches: 4. This CDR3 contains 15 residues. Here the CDR3 reads CASSNSGGVYNEQFF. CDR3 coding DNA: TGTGCCAGCAGCAATAGCGGGGGGGTTTACAATGAGCAGTTCTTC.

This sequence joins TRBV4-3 and TRBJ2-3, with unresolved D. The CDR3 has 17 amino acids. The germline V gene has CDR1 LGHNA and CDR2 YSLEER. V was trimmed by 1 base and J by 2 bases, leaving 16 bases between them. The CDR3 protein is CASSQGWTAQYTDTQYF. The CDR3 nucleotides read TGCGCCAGCAGCCAAGGATGGACCGCACAATACACAGATACGCAGTATTTT.